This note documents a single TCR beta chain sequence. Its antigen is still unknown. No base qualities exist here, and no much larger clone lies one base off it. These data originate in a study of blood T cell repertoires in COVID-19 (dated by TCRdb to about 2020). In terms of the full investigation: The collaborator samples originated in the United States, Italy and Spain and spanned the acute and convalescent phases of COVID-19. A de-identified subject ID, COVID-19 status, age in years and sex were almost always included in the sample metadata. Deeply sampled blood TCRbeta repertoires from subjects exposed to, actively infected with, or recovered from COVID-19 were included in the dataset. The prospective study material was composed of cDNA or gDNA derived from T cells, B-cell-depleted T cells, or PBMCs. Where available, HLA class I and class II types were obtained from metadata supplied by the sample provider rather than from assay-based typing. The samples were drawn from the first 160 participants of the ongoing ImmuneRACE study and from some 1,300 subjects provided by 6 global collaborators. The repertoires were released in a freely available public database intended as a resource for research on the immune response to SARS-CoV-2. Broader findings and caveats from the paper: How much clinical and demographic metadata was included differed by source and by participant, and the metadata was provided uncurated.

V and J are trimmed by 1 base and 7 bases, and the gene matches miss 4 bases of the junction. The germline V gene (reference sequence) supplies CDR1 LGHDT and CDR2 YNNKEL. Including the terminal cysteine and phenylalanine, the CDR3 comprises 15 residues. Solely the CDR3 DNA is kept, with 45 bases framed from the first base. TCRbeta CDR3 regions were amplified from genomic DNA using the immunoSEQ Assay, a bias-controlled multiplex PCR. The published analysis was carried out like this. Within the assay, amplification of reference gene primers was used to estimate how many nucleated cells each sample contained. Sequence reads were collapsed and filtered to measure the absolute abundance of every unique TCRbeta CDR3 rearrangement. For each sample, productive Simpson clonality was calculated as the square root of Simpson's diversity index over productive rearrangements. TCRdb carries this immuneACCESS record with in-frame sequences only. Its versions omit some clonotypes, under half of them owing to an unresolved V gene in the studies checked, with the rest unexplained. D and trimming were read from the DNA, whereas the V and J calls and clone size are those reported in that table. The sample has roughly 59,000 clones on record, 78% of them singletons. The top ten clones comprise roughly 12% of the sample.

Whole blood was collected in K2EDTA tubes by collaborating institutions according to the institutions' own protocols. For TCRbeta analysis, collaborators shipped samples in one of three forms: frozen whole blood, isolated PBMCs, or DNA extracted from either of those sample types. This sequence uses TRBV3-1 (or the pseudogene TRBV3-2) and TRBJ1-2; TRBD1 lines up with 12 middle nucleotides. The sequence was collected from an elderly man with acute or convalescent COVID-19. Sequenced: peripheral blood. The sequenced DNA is TGTGCCAGCAGCCAAGGGGACAGGGGGCGCGGTGGCTACACCTTC. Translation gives CASSQGDRGRGGYTF.